This TCR beta chain stems from a study of a mutant IDH1 vaccine in newly diagnosed glioma. Study summary: Onset of vaccination occurred 4-6 weeks following radiotherapy alone, or with temozolomide cycles. Of the patients given treatment, roughly 62% were male and about 40% were female, and a mean age of about 40 years was recorded. The study, taken as a whole, reports: Vaccine-induced responses were seen in roughly 93% of patients, spanning several MHC alleles.

The data were produced by immunoSEQ multiplex PCR, yet TCRdb's version contains in-frame clones alone and is incomplete. The sample lists tens of thousands of clones; approximately 75% were seen once. The length of the CDR3 is 14 residues. V was pared by 0 bases and J by 1 base, with 6 bases between. Germline loops: CDR1 ENHRY, CDR2 SYGVKD. Time point specified: week 47, end of study. One vaccine dose held 300 ug of mutant IDH1 20-mer peptide and came with topical imiquimod. Eight vaccine doses were administered to patients at weeks 1, 3, 5, 7, 11, 15, 19 and 23. As concerns this clone: Its cognate antigen is unknown.

This material consisted of PBMCs, taken from a glioma patient whose treatment included an IDH1 peptide vaccine. This chain joins TRBV10-3 and TRBJ1-1; D is unclear. The clonotype originates from a middle-aged man with glioma. The CDR3 here is CAISESAENTEAFF. DNA for the CDR3: TGTGCCATCAGTGAGTCCGCAGAGAACACTGAAGCTTTCTTT.